These 16 T cell receptor beta chains were sequenced from one sample in a study of T cells after yellow fever vaccination. In TCRdb, the 5' RACE reads were re-called with MiXCR into one record per CDR3 protein. The data show some 300,000 distinct CDR3 sequences, 8.5% to 10% seen once. This material consisted of CD4+ T cells sorted from PBMCs, taken 5 days after the yellow fever booster vaccination. Every receptor here comes from a man aged 18 to 29 who received the YFV17D yellow fever vaccine.

This clonotype was recorded at least ten times. This chain uses TRBV7-2 with TRBJ2-3; 7 nucleotides match TRBD2. The CDR3 is made up of 17 amino acids. The V and J ends lost 0 bases and 2 bases, in that order; junction bases with no gene match: 8. Germline lookup yields CDR1 SGHTA and CDR2 FQGNSA. CDR3 DNA sequence: TGTGCCAGCAGCTTAGCGCGGCCGGGACTACCCACAGATACGCAGTATTTT. This gives the protein CASSLARPGLPTDTQYF. Complete variable domain (other parts from reference TRBV7-2 and TRBJ2-3): GAGVSQSPSNKVTEKGKDVELRCDPISGHTALYWYRQSLGQGLEFLIYFQGNSAPDKSGLPSDRFSAERTGGSVSTLTIQRTQQEDSAVYLCASSLARPGLPTDTQYFGPGTRLTVL.

The V and J genes are TRBV20-1 and TRBJ2-3, with 8 positions matching TRBD2. From germline, CDR1 is DFQATT and CDR2 SNEGSKA (reference sequence). J lost 2 bases, V lost 0 bases, and 4 bases had no gene match. The CDR3 has 15 amino acids. CDR3 loop: CSARDGGGHTDTQYF. DNA of the CDR3: TGCAGTGCTAGAGACGGCGGGGGGCACACAGATACGCAGTATTTT.

This clonotype was detected a few times. The chain combines TRBV5-8 with TRBJ2-7; 7 bases line up with TRBD1. Germline assignment: CDR1 SGHTS and CDR2 YDEGEE. The CDR3 has 14 residues. J lost 3 bases, V lost 4 bases, and 7 bases had no gene match. The CDR3 region is CASSPGDSNYEQYF. The CDR3, as DNA: TGTGCCAGCAGCCCCGGGGACAGCAACTACGAGCAGTACTTC.

This clonotype was picked up a small number of times. The V call is TRBV4-1, the J call TRBJ2-1; no clear D. Germline values: CDR1 MGHRA, CDR2 YSYEKL. The CDR3 is 11 amino acids. With 4 bases removed from V and 10 bases from J, the gap between germline ends came to 8 bases. The CDR3 bases are TGCGCCAGCAGCCTGGAGAGAGAGCAGTTCTTC. Translating it yields CASSLEREQFF.

This clonotype was detected a few times. The chain is built from TRBV7-2 and TRBJ2-3; a possible D gene is TRBD2 (6 bases). Per the germline V gene, CDR1 is SGHTA and CDR2 is FQGNSA. The CDR3 runs to 16 residues. The V end was cut by 5 bases, the J end by 5 bases, with 20 bases between. The CDR3 is CASSMGGTNRVDTQYF. CDR3 coding DNA: TGTGCCAGCAGCATGGGGGGAACGAATCGGGTAGATACGCAGTATTTT.

This clonotype occurred a few times. The chain joins TRBV6-1 to TRBJ1-6; tentative D call: TRBD1 (6 bases). CDR3 size: 16 residues. Germline-derived CDR1 and CDR2 are MNHNS and SASEGT. Trimming removed 5 bases at V and 7 bases at J, with 18 bases between. The CDR3 reads CASSPLGGTPNSPLHF. The DNA of the CDR3 is TGTGCCAGCAGTCCTCTGGGAGGGACACCCAATTCACCCCTCCACTTT.

The chain recombines TRBV2 with TRBJ1-6; D unresolved. CDR3 size: 16 residues. CDR1 is SNHLY and CDR2 is FYNNEI in the germline V gene. V shed 4 bases and J shed 9 bases, with 19 bases lying between them. CDR3 protein: CASSVSRVASGSPLHF. The CDR3 DNA reads as TGTGCCAGCAGTGTCTCTCGTGTGGCGTCGGGTTCACCCCTCCACTTT.

Points on this clonotype: A read error may explain this, as a much larger clone is one base away. This chain connects TRBV4-1 to TRBJ2-7; 8 bases agree with TRBD2. The CDR3 contains 16 residues. V lost 8 bases to trimming and J lost 1 base; unmatched junction nucleotides: 13. CDR1 is MGHRA and CDR2 is YSYEKL in the germline V gene. The CDR3 DNA follows: TGCGCCAGCTGCCGCTCGGTAGCGGGGCGGTCCTACGAGCAGTACTTC. Amino acid sequence: CASCRSVAGRSYEQYF.

This clonotype was seen more than once but under ten times. This chain uses TRBV6-6 with TRBJ2-7; D ambiguous. V gave up 0 bases and J gave up 4 bases, with 16 bases separating them. The length of the CDR3 is 16 residues. Germline assignment: CDR1 MNHNY and CDR2 SVGAGI (reference sequence). The CDR3 loop is CASSYSPQFTSYEQYF. DNA for the CDR3: TGTGCCAGCAGTTACTCCCCCCAATTTACGTCGTACGAGCAGTACTTC.

This clonotype was seen ten or more times. The chain recombines TRBV25-1 with TRBJ1-5; no reliable D call. V lost 2 bases and J 1 base, leaving 12 bases between the germline ends. The CDR3 has 16 amino acids. Germline V gene sequence: CDR1 MGHDK, CDR2 SYGVNS. This CDR3 is CASSETNSWSNQPQHF. In DNA form, the CDR3 reads TGTGCCAGCAGTGAAACGAACAGTTGGAGCAATCAGCCCCAGCATTTT.

This clonotype occurred a few times. The chain employs TRBV2 and TRBJ2-3; tentatively, D is TRBD1 (6 bases). In germline, CDR1 is SNHLY, CDR2 FYNNEI. V was cut by 7 bases and J by 3 bases, with 20 bases left in between. The CDR3 has 16 residues. CDR3 loop: CASTPEDRIGTDTQYF. The CDR3 DNA reads TGTGCCAGCACCCCGGAAGACAGGATCGGGACAGATACGCAGTATTTT.

This clonotype has ten or more counts. The chain employs TRBV5-4 and TRBJ2-1; D is perhaps TRBD2 (6 bases). This CDR3 has 15 residues. V lost 3 bases to trimming and J lost 5 bases, with 15 bases between them. Germline V CDR1 and CDR2: SGHNT, YYREEE (reference sequence). The CDR3 coding sequence is TGTGCCAGCAGCTCCAGCCGGAGGGGAAACAATGAGCAGTTCTTC. Translation: CASSSSRRGNNEQFF.

The chain recombines TRBV30 with TRBJ1-6; D is unresolved. The CDR3 length is 13 residues. Looked up from germline, CDR1 is GTSNPN and CDR2 is SVGIG (reference sequence). V lost 1 base and J 8 bases, leaving 9 bases between the germline ends. CDR3 residues: CAWSGTAYSPLHF. In DNA, the CDR3 is TGTGCCTGGAGTGGGACTGCCTATTCACCCCTCCACTTT.

In its sample, this clonotype was seen a few times. This chain connects TRBV5-5 to TRBJ2-3; no clear D. Germline V gene data show CDR1 as SGHKS and CDR2 as YYEKEE (reference sequence). The CDR3 extends over 16 amino acids. V dropped 1 base and J dropped 2 bases, with 14 bases sitting between them. The CDR3 nucleotides are TGTGCCAGCAGCTTGACCAGGACGGAGTTCACAGATACGCAGTATTTT. Residues: CASSLTRTEFTDTQYF.

This clonotype was found a few times. One end of the junction does not line up with germline, which may come from a read error. The chain recombines TRBV7-7 with TRBJ1-5; a weak D match, TRBD1 (6 bases). From germline, CDR1 is SSHAT and CDR2 FNYEAQ (reference sequence). CDR3 length equals 17 residues. In DNA form, the CDR3 reads TGTGCTAGCAGCTTATCCGGGACACCTTATAGCAATCAGCCCCAGCATTTT. Amino acid sequence: CASSLSGTPYSNQPQHF.

This clonotype was found many times. The rearrangement links TRBV5-1 to TRBJ1-1; tentative D call: TRBD1 (6 bases). The CDR3 spans 14 residues. Germline lookup yields CDR1 SGHRS and CDR2 YFSETQ. With 0 bases removed from V and 11 bases from J, the gap between germline ends came to 17 bases. The CDR3, as DNA: TGCGCCAGCAGCTTGGCCACAGGGTCGGGGGAGGCTTTCTTT. Residues: CASSLATGSGEAFF.